The present entry profiles one T cell receptor beta chain with its context. The data originate from a study of blood T cell repertoires in COVID-19. From germline, CDR1 is SNHLY and CDR2 FYNNEI. The ends lost 3 bases at V and 5 bases at J; junction bases unmatched: 6. This CDR3 spans 15 amino acids. Profiled with immunoSEQ multiplex PCR; TCRdb holds only in-frame clones, not every one. This table has roughly 150,000 clones, about nine tenths appearing once. The clonotype originates from a woman aged 70 to 79 with acute or convalescent COVID-19. The specimen was peripheral blood. The gene calls are TRBV2 and TRBJ2-3, with 9 bases identical to TRBD2. The chain's CDR3 is CASSEETSGIDTQYF. CDR3 nucleotide sequence: TGTGCCAGCAGTGAGGAGACTAGCGGAATAGATACGCAGTATTTT. The variable domain in full, completed from reference TRBV2 and TRBJ2-3, reads EPEVTQTPSHQVTQMGQEVILRCVPISNHLYFYWYRQILGQKVEFLVSFYNNEISEKSEIFDDQFSVERPDGSNFTLKIRSTKLEDSAMYFCASSEETSGIDTQYFGPGTRLTVL.